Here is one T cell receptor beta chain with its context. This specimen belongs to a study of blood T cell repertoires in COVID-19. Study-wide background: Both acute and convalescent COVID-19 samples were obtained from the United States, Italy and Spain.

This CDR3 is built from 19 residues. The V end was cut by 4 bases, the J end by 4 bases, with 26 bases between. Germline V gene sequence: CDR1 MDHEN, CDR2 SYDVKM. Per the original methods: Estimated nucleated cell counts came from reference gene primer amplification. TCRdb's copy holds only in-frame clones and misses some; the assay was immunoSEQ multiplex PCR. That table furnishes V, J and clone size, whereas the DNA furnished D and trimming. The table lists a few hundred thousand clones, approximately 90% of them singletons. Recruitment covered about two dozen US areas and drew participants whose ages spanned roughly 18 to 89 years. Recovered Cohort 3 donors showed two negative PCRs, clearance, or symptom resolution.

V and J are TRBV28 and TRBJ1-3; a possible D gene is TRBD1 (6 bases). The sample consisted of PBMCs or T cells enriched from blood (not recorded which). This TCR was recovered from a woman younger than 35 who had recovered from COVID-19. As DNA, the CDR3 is TGTGCCAGCAGTTCCCCCAAGGGGGGAGGGGAAGTCTCAGGAAACACCATATATTTT. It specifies CASSSPKGGGEVSGNTIYF.